This TCR beta chain was recovered during a study of post-analysis software for immune sequencing data. Across the whole study: The study covered relapsing-remitting, secondary progressive and progressive-relapsing courses of multiple sclerosis.

Broader study findings: Co-batched samples clustered tightly together by F measure. Significantly lower normalized Chao1 diversity was seen in multiple sclerosis patients than in controls.

Note on this clonotype: Its target is unknown.

TCR beta cDNA libraries included unique molecular identifiers. Around 500,000 cDNA molecules came from around 1 to 9.1 million T cells. TCRdb redid the calling of the PCR reads with MiXCR, one entry per CDR3 protein. The sample includes approximately 180,000 distinct CDR3 sequences, around 30% seen only once; the top ten take over 1.2%. This TCR derives from a girl between 5 and 17 years old with multiple sclerosis. Sequenced: blood.

In DNA, the CDR3 is TGTGCCAGCAGTCGCCACCAACTAGCGGGATATTACAATGAGCAGTTCTTC. It yields the protein CASSRHQLAGYYNEQFF. The V call is TRBV6-1, the J call TRBJ2-1; 10 bases fit TRBD2. The CDR3 is 17 residues long. The trim removed 5 bases at V and 4 bases at J, leaving 11 bases unmatched. The germline V gene encodes CDR1 MNHNS and CDR2 SASEGT.